This T cell receptor beta chain was profiled in a study of blood T cell repertoires in COVID-19. About the study: Sources were T cells, B-cell-depleted T cells, or PBMCs; the material itself was cDNA or gDNA.

Losses at the gene ends were 8 bases for V and 7 bases for J; bases not matched to a gene: 10. Germline V gene data show CDR1 as SEHNR and CDR2 as FQNEAQ (reference sequence). The CDR3 is 16 amino acids. Some clones are missing from TCRdb's copy, which holds only in-frame ones; the method was immunoSEQ multiplex PCR. The repertoire consists of roughly 85,000 clones, with about nine tenths occurring once and the leading ten covering 25% to 30%. This sequence originates from a man in his fifties with active or convalescent COVID-19. Sequenced material: peripheral blood. The J gene is TRBJ2-1, the V gene TRBV7-9, with 14 bases matching TRBD2. The CDR3 bases are TGTGCCAGCCGGGGTCTGGGACTAGCGGGAGAGAATGAGCAGTTCTTC. Its protein product is CASRGLGLAGENEQFF.